This T cell receptor (beta chain) was found in a study of blood T cell repertoires in COVID-19. Study overall: COVID-19 samples from acute and convalescent phases originated in the United States, Italy and Spain. In each case, the material was cDNA or gDNA derived from T cells, B-cell-depleted T cells, or PBMCs.

The CDR3 totals 15 residues. Germline CDR1 reads SGHRS; CDR2 reads YFSETQ. Trimming left V 0 bases short and J 0 bases short, with 9 bases between. Per the authors' pipeline: Reference gene primers were amplified, and this amplification served to estimate nucleated cell counts. Assay: immunoSEQ multiplex PCR; the TCRdb copy retains only in-frame clones and omits some. V and J calls and clone size are those listed in that table; D and trimming were worked out from the DNA. The sample has 240,000 or so clones, roughly 86% seen once. The source of this sequence is a man aged 80 or over with acute or convalescent COVID-19. Material: peripheral blood. The V and J genes are TRBV5-1 and TRBJ1-1; D unresolved. The CDR3 nucleotides read TGCGCCAGCAGCTTGGGTTTACTTATGAACACTGAAGCTTTCTTT. Translating gives CASSLGLLMNTEAFF.